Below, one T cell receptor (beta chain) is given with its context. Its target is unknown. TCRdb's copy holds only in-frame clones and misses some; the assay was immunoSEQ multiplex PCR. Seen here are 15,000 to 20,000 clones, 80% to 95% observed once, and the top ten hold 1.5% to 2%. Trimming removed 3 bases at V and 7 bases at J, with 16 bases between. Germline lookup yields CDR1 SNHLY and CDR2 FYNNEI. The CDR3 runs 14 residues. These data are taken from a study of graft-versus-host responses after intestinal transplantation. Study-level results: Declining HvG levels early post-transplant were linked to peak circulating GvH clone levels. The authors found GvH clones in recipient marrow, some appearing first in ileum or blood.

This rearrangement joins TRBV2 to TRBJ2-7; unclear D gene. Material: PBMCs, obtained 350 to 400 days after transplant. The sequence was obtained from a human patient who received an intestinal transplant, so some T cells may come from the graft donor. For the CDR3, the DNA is TGTGCCAGCAGTGAGCTCTTCACAAATACAGAGCAGTACTTC. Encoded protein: CASSELFTNTEQYF. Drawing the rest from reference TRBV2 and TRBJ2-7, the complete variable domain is EPEVTQTPSHQVTQMGQEVILRCVPISNHLYFYWYRQILGQKVEFLVSFYNNEISEKSEIFDDQFSVERPDGSNFTLKIRSTKLEDSAMYFCASSELFTNTEQYFGPGTRLTVT.